Following are 31 T cell receptor beta chains from one sample sequenced in a study of blood T cell repertoires in COVID-19 (dated by TCRdb to 2019 to 2021). Library preparation employed the immunoSEQ multiplex PCR assay. The source is immuneACCESS, and TCRdb retained only in-frame sequences with V and J called. Part of the clones is not carried over; for the studies checked, unresolved V genes explain less than half of this, and the remainder is unexplained. In this sample the table shows tens of thousands of clones, about 86% of which occur a single time. Jointly, the top ten make up more than 10% of the sample. Input material: peripheral blood. Receptors were obtained from a human donor in a cohort sampled during active COVID-19.

This sequence joins TRBV5-8 and TRBJ1-1; a weak D match, TRBD1 (5 bases). The germline gives CDR1 SGHTS, CDR2 YDEGEE. This CDR3 has 15 residues. The V end lost 0 bases, the J end lost 1 base, and 10 bases lay between the germline ends. CDR3 bases: TGTGCCAGCAGCTTGGAAAGACAGACGAACACTGAAGCTTTCTTT. Its translation is CASSLERQTNTEAFF.

The V call is TRBV6-5, the J call TRBJ2-3; 7 bases agree with TRBD2. In germline, CDR1 is MNHEY, CDR2 SVGAGI. This CDR3 is 15 amino acids long. J was trimmed by 4 bases and V by 0 bases; bases with no gene match: 4. CDR3 in DNA: TGTGCCAGCAGTTACTCGACTAGCACATCAGATACGCAGTATTTT. It encodes CASSYSTSTSDTQYF.

The chain couples TRBV4-1 to TRBJ2-7; 7 bases are shared with TRBD2. The CDR3 spans 16 residues. J gave up 6 bases and V 0 bases, and 11 bases lay outside the gene matches. Germline V gene data show CDR1 as MGHRA and CDR2 as YSYEKL. CDR3 sequence (DNA): TGCGCCAGCAGCCAAGAGGAGGGACTAACCACCGGCGAGCAGTACTTC. As protein: CASSQEEGLTTGEQYF.

The chain couples TRBV4-3 to TRBJ1-1; TRBD1 matches 9 bases. The V and J ends lost 6 bases and 0 bases, in that order; junction bases with no gene match: 8. Germline loops: CDR1 LGHNA, CDR2 YSLEER. There are 16 residues in the CDR3. CDR3 DNA sequence: TGCGCCAGCAGGGAAGGTGGGACAGGGATGAACACTGAAGCTTTCTTT. It is translated as CASREGGTGMNTEAFF.

Points on this clone: At one of its ends the junction is not consistent with the germline gene, which may arise from a read error. The chain joins TRBV25-1 to TRBJ2-7; D remains unclear. This CDR3 spans 17 amino acids. CDR1 is MGHDK and CDR2 is SYGVNS in the germline V gene. The CDR3 DNA follows: TGTGCCAGCAGTGAATATAGTTCAGGTCTGGTCTCCGACGAGCAGTACTTC. Translated: CASSEYSSGLVSDEQYF.

The rearrangement uses TRBV4-3 and TRBJ1-1; tentatively, D is TRBD1 (5 bases). This CDR3 spans 15 amino acids. In germline, CDR1 is LGHNA, CDR2 YSLEER. V was cut by 6 bases and J by 0 bases, with 14 bases left in between. The CDR3 DNA reads as TGCGCCAGCAGGCCAGGGAGGTATTTGAACACTGAAGCTTTCTTT. Its protein is CASRPGRYLNTEAFF.

The V and J genes are TRBV24-1 and TRBJ2-1; 15 bases map to TRBD2. V was clipped by 0 bases and J by 9 bases; unmatched bases: 17. The V gene's germline CDR1 is KGHDR and CDR2 SFDVKD. The CDR3 totals 21 residues. In DNA form, the CDR3 reads TGTGCCACCAGTGATTTGTTCGGCAGGGCTGGACTAGCGGGAGGGCTTGGTGAGCAGTTCTTC. Translated: CATSDLFGRAGLAGGLGEQFF.

Written as DNA, the CDR3 is TGTGCCAGCAGCTTCCCGGCGACAGATTACTATGGCTACACCTTC. Protein product: CASSFPATDYYGYTF. V and J are TRBV6-5 and TRBJ1-2; D is perhaps TRBD1 (5 bases). Germline CDR1 MNHEY, CDR2 SVGAGI. CDR3 length: 15 amino acids. The V gene lost 6 bases and the J gene lost 3 bases, with 17 bases spanning the gap.

The CDR3: CASGGDRGLREETQYF. CDR3 in DNA: TGTGCCAGCGGGGGGGACAGGGGGCTCAGGGAAGAGACCCAGTACTTC. This chain uses TRBV7-2 with TRBJ2-5; 12 nucleotides match TRBD1. The V segment lost 8 bases and the J segment 3 bases; nucleotides outside the gene matches: 10. The CDR3 spans 16 residues. Germline assignment: CDR1 SGHTA and CDR2 FQGNSA.

Only a few counts were recorded for this clone. The chain couples TRBV19 to TRBJ2-7, with 9 nucleotides matching TRBD1. The CDR3 totals 16 residues. Per germline, CDR1 LNHDA and CDR2 SQIVND (reference sequence). V gave up 3 bases and J gave up 1 base; unmatched junction bases: 7. CDR3 nucleotide sequence: TGTGCCAGTAGTATCCTCCCGGGACAGGGATCCTACGAGCAGTACTTC. Amino acids: CASSILPGQGSYEQYF.

This chain links TRBV3-1 (or the pseudogene TRBV3-2) with TRBJ2-1, with 9 nucleotides matching TRBD2. The CDR3 spans 17 residues. Trimming cost V 4 bases and J 5 bases; bases outside gene matches: 12. Germline CDR1 LGHDT, CDR2 YNNKEL (reference sequence). CDR3 nucleotide sequence: TGTGCCAGCAGCCTTACTTATAGGGCTAGCGGGAACAATGAGCAGTTCTTC. It is translated as CASSLTYRASGNNEQFF.

V usage is TRBV7-9 and J usage is TRBJ2-1, with 7 bases that match TRBD1. The CDR3 runs 14 residues. CDR1 is SEHNR and CDR2 is FQNEAQ in the germline V gene (reference sequence). V gave up 4 bases and J gave up 2 bases; unmatched junction bases: 2. CDR3 DNA: TGTGCCAGCAGCTGGGACAGAACCTACAATGAGCAGTTCTTC. As protein: CASSWDRTYNEQFF.

This clone was observed once. CDR3 sequence: CASSFDRGGTEAFF. CDR3 sequence (DNA): TGTGCCAGTAGTTTCGACAGGGGTGGGACTGAAGCTTTCTTT. The rearrangement uses TRBV19 and TRBJ1-1, with 8 bases lining up with TRBD1. The CDR3 has 14 residues. Germline V gives CDR1 LNHDA, CDR2 SQIVND (reference sequence). J lost 5 bases, V lost 5 bases, and 7 bases had no gene match.

The sample holds a few counts of this clone. The chain uses TRBV27 and TRBJ2-1, with D perhaps TRBD1 (5 bases). V dropped 6 bases and J dropped 8 bases, with 11 bases sitting between them. This CDR3 is built from 12 residues. Looked up from germline, CDR1 is MNHEY and CDR2 is SMNVEV (reference sequence). CDR3 nucleotides: TGTGCCAGCAGAGGGGTTGGGGATGAGCAGTTCTTC. Translating gives CASRGVGDEQFF.

V usage is TRBV30 and J usage is TRBJ2-1; D uncertain. V lost 1 base and J 5 bases, leaving 15 bases between the germline ends. This CDR3 is built from 15 residues. Germline assignment: CDR1 GTSNPN and CDR2 SVGIG (reference sequence). This chain's CDR3 is CAWSAQRKINNEQFF. CDR3 DNA sequence: TGTGCCTGGAGTGCCCAGCGAAAAATTAACAATGAGCAGTTCTTC. Together with reference TRBV30 and TRBJ2-1, the CDR3 gives the full variable domain: SQTIHQWPATLVQPVGSPLSLECTVEGTSNPNLYWYRQAAGRGLQLLFYSVGIGQISSEVPQNLSASRPQDRQFILSSKKLLLSDSGFYLCAWSAQRKINNEQFFGPGTRLTVL.

The J gene is TRBJ1-1, the V gene TRBV3-1 (or the pseudogene TRBV3-2), with 8 bases that match TRBD1. J gave up 0 bases and V 0 bases, and 0 bases lay outside the gene matches. CDR3 length: 15 residues. The germline CDR1 and CDR2 sequences are LGHDT and YNNKEL (reference sequence). In DNA, the CDR3 is TGTGCCAGCAGCCAAGAACAGGGGGTGAACACTGAAGCTTTCTTT. This codes for CASSQEQGVNTEAFF.

J is TRBJ2-7 and V is TRBV5-6; the D gene is possibly TRBD1 (6 bases). Germline CDR1 reads SGHDT; CDR2 reads YYEEEE. V lost 1 base, J lost 3 bases, and 11 bases lay in between. There are 14 residues in the CDR3. The CDR3 region is CASSLYRAYYEQYF. The CDR3 DNA follows: TGTGCCAGCAGCTTGTACAGGGCATACTACGAGCAGTACTTC.

V is TRBV2 and J is TRBJ2-1; 7 bases agree with TRBD2. This CDR3 is built from 14 residues. With V trimmed by 11 bases and J by 9 bases, 16 bases remained unmatched. Germline-derived CDR1 and CDR2 are SNHLY and FYNNEI. The CDR3 loop is CADQGNGGRGEQFF. The DNA for the CDR3 is TGTGCCGATCAGGGTAACGGCGGGAGAGGTGAGCAGTTCTTC. The full variable domain, rest sourced from reference TRBV2 and TRBJ2-1, is EPEVTQTPSHQVTQMGQEVILRCVPISNHLYFYWYRQILGQKVEFLVSFYNNEISEKSEIFDDQFSVERPDGSNFTLKIRSTKLEDSAMYFCADQGNGGRGEQFFGPGTRLTVL.

This chain connects TRBV7-6 to TRBJ1-2; 7 bases align to TRBD1. In germline, CDR1 is SGHVS, CDR2 FNYEAQ. V shed 5 bases and J 5 bases; nucleotides not matched to a gene: 8. The CDR3 has 14 residues. The CDR3 DNA sequence: TGTGCCAGCAGCCCCGCCGGGACAGCGTATGGCTACACCTTC. Translated, it gives CASSPAGTAYGYTF.

The chain carries TRBV28 and TRBJ2-7, with 8 bases fitting TRBD1. This CDR3 spans 14 amino acids. Trimming at V came to 10 bases and at J to 3 bases, leaving 11 bases not matched to a gene. Germline CDR1 and CDR2: MDHEN and SYDVKM. CDR3 residues: CAIRLTGEVYEQYF. CDR3 coding DNA: TGTGCCATCAGATTGACAGGGGAAGTCTACGAGCAGTACTTC.

The chain uses TRBV25-1 and TRBJ1-1; 7 nucleotides align to TRBD1. Unmatched junction bases numbered 6, after V lost 4 bases and J lost 4 bases. Germline V gives CDR1 MGHDK, CDR2 SYGVNS. The CDR3 has 14 residues. CDR3 sequence: CASSANRGSTEAFF. CDR3 coding DNA: TGTGCCAGCAGTGCTAACAGGGGTAGCACTGAAGCTTTCTTT. The whole variable domain, filled in from reference TRBV25-1 and TRBJ1-1, reads EADIYQTPRYLVIGTGKKITLECSQTMGHDKMYWYQQDPGMELHLIHYSYGVNSTEKGDLSSESTVSRIRTEHFPLTLESARPSHTSQYLCASSANRGSTEAFFGQGTRLTVV.

This clone occurred a few times. J is TRBJ1-5 and V is TRBV25-1; 9 bases fit TRBD1. With 1 base clipped from V and 7 bases from J, the junction kept 2 bases outside the gene matches. This CDR3 has 14 amino acids. Per germline, CDR1 MGHDK and CDR2 SYGVNS. CDR3 nucleotide sequence: TGTGCCAGCAGTGAATGGGACAGGGTCCAGCCCCAGCATTTT. It specifies CASSEWDRVQPQHF. Combining the CDR3 with reference TRBV25-1 and TRBJ1-5 gives the whole variable domain EADIYQTPRYLVIGTGKKITLECSQTMGHDKMYWYQQDPGMELHLIHYSYGVNSTEKGDLSSESTVSRIRTEHFPLTLESARPSHTSQYLCASSEWDRVQPQHFGDGTRLSIL.

This clone was seen only once. CDR3 sequence: CASSQDQTGLYGYTF. The CDR3 DNA follows: TGCGCCAGCAGCCAAGACCAGACAGGGCTCTATGGCTACACCTTC. This chain joins TRBV4-3 and TRBJ1-2; 7 nucleotides match TRBD1. CDR1 is LGHNA and CDR2 is YSLEER in the germline V gene. Germline trimming cut 0 bases from V and 4 bases from J; bases unmatched to any gene: 5. This CDR3 is built from 15 residues.

The chain recombines TRBV28 with TRBJ1-5, with TRBD1 as a possible D gene (5 bases). This CDR3 has 14 amino acids. The V gene lost 6 bases and the J gene lost 5 bases, with 14 bases spanning the gap. From germline, CDR1 is MDHEN and CDR2 SYDVKM. The CDR3 nucleotides read TGTGCCAGCAGCCTCCATAGGGGATATCAGCCCCAGCATTTT. Its protein is CASSLHRGYQPQHF.

The rearrangement joins TRBV5-4 to TRBJ1-5, with D possibly TRBD1 on 5 matching bases. This CDR3 comprises 14 residues. Trimming cost V 4 bases and J 2 bases, with 10 bases left between them. Germline values: CDR1 SGHNT, CDR2 YYREEE (reference sequence). In DNA form, the CDR3 reads TGTGCCAGCAGCATAAGGGGTGGCAATCAGCCCCAGCATTTT. This gives the protein CASSIRGGNQPQHF.

V gene TRBV30 combines with J gene TRBJ2-7; D may be TRBD2 (7 bases). V was shortened by 7 bases and J by 1 base, with 14 bases between the two germline ends. The CDR3 loop spans 13 amino acids. Germline loops: CDR1 GTSNPN, CDR2 SVGIG (reference sequence). The CDR3 protein is CASRGGPSYEQYF. CDR3 bases: TGTGCCTCGAGGGGGGGTCCGTCCTACGAGCAGTACTTC.

The rearrangement links TRBV9 to TRBJ2-5; 15 nucleotides match TRBD2. Per the germline V gene, CDR1 is SGDLS and CDR2 is YYNGEE. Trimming at V came to 7 bases and at J to 4 bases, leaving 5 bases not matched to a gene. The CDR3 contains 15 residues. The CDR3 DNA sequence: TGTGCCAGCGGACTAGCGGGGGGGCCGGGAGAGACCCAGTACTTC. This encodes CASGLAGGPGETQYF. The variable domain in full, with the rest retrieved from reference TRBV9 and TRBJ2-5, is DSGVTQTPKHLITATGQRVTLRCSPRSGDLSVYWYQQSLDQGLQFLIQYYNGEERAKGNILERFSAQQFPDLHSELNLSSLELGDSALYFCASGLAGGPGETQYFGPGTRLLVL.

The chain couples TRBV9 to TRBJ2-3, with TRBD1 identical over 7 bases. The V gene's germline CDR1 is SGDLS and CDR2 YYNGEE. Losses at the gene ends were 4 bases for V and 3 bases for J; bases not matched to a gene: 5. This CDR3 comprises 14 residues. The CDR3 bases are TGTGCCAGCAGCCCCCGGGACAGAACAGATACGCAGTATTTT. Its translation is CASSPRDRTDTQYF.

The genes are TRBV27 and TRBJ2-7, with 10 bases fitting TRBD2. The CDR3 loop spans 16 amino acids. CDR1 and CDR2 (germline): MNHEY, SMNVEV (reference sequence). After removal of 4 bases from V and 4 bases from J, the junction contained 10 bases not matched to a gene. The CDR3 DNA reads TGTGCCAGCAGTTCGAAAATACTAGCGGGGATATACGAGCAGTACTTC. This translates into CASSSKILAGIYEQYF.

The chain couples TRBV15 to TRBJ2-5; D is possibly TRBD2 (5 bases). Germline loops: CDR1 LNHNV, CDR2 YYDKDF (reference sequence). The CDR3 is 15 residues long. With 1 base removed from V and 5 bases from J, the gap between germline ends came to 14 bases. The CDR3 DNA sequence: TGTGCCACCAGCAGAGCACTAGGTGTGAGTGAGACCCAGTACTTC. It encodes CATSRALGVSETQYF.

The chain links TRBV7-2 to TRBJ1-4, with no clear D. The V end was cut by 5 bases, the J end by 5 bases, with 18 bases between. This CDR3 has 16 amino acids. Germline values: CDR1 SGHTA, CDR2 FQGNSA. CDR3 sequence (DNA): TGTGCCAGCAGCCAGAGGTTCAGTGTAGCAAATGAAAAACTGTTTTTT. It specifies CASSQRFSVANEKLFF.